The sequence of this T cell receptor beta chain was determined in a study of blood T cell repertoires in COVID-19. Study as a whole: Acute-phase and convalescent COVID-19 samples originated in the United States, Italy and Spain. PBMCs, B-cell-depleted T cells, or T cells were the source of the cDNA or gDNA that made up the material.

Germline CDR1 and CDR2: MNHEY and SVGAGI. V gave up 0 bases and J gave up 3 bases, with 6 bases separating them. The length of the CDR3 is 13 residues. Original processing notes: Estimation of nucleated cell counts relied on the amplification of reference gene primers. Sequencing used immunoSEQ multiplex PCR; TCRdb keeps in-frame clones, though not all of them. V, J and clone size reflect that table, while D and trimming were determined from the DNA. The profile shows around 140,000 clones, 84% of them singletons. The source material was peripheral blood. The V and J genes are TRBV6-5 and TRBJ2-7, with D perhaps matching TRBD2 (5 bases). This clonotype was obtained from a man between 60 and 70 years old with acute or convalescent COVID-19. The CDR3: CASSYSGSYEQYF. CDR3 coding DNA: TGTGCCAGCAGTTACTCAGGGAGCTACGAGCAGTACTTC.